These 30 T cell receptor beta chains share one sample of origin, sequenced in a study of T cells after yellow fever vaccination. MiXCR was run by TCRdb on the 5' RACE reads, yielding one entry per CDR3 protein. This sample has approximately 610,000 distinct CDR3 sequences, with about 17% found just once. Here the sequenced sample was PBMCs, taken 5 to 6 days after the first yellow fever vaccination. Receptor source: a man aged 18 to 29 who received the YFV17D yellow fever vaccine.

The CDR3 here is CASRSTSRSGPQHF. DNA for the CDR3: TGTGCCAGTAGGTCGACGTCGCGGTCTGGGCCCCAGCATTTT. The chain carries TRBV19 and TRBJ1-5, with no clear D. V lost 6 bases, J lost 9 bases, and 18 bases lay in between. The V gene's germline CDR1 is LNHDA and CDR2 SQIVND (reference sequence). The CDR3 sequence is 14 residues long.

This chain uses TRBV6-1 with TRBJ1-1, with TRBD1 identical over 9 bases. The trim removed 6 bases at V and 7 bases at J, leaving 6 bases unmatched. The CDR3 consists of 13 residues. The germline V gene encodes CDR1 MNHNS and CDR2 SASEGT. In DNA form, the CDR3 reads TGTGCCAGCAGACCACAGGGGGCCGGTGAAGCTTTCTTT. It encodes CASRPQGAGEAFF.

Only a few counts were recorded for this clonotype. This chain connects TRBV20-1 to TRBJ2-1; TRBD1 agrees at 9 bases. The CDR3 is made up of 11 amino acids. The V and J ends lost 5 bases and 7 bases, in that order; junction bases with no gene match: 0. Germline V gene lookup returns CDR1 DFQATT and CDR2 SNEGSKA (reference sequence). The CDR3 nucleotides are TGCAGTGCTGGGACAGGGAATGAGCAGTTCTTC. Protein product: CSAGTGNEQFF.

The table lists this clonotype with a few counts. The rearrangement joins TRBV5-1 to TRBJ2-5; TRBD1 matches 7 bases. The CDR3 contains 14 residues. CDR1 SGHRS and CDR2 YFSETQ come from the germline V gene. V shed 4 bases and J 3 bases; nucleotides not matched to a gene: 6. In DNA, the CDR3 is TGCGCCAGCAGCCTAACCGGGACAGAAGAGACCCAGTACTTC. Its protein is CASSLTGTEETQYF.

This clonotype was observed many times. The chain uses TRBV7-3 and TRBJ2-3; TRBD2 agrees at 8 bases. Trimming at V came to 2 bases and at J to 2 bases, leaving 9 bases not matched to a gene. The CDR3 length is 17 residues. CDR1 is SGHTA, CDR2 FQGTGA, per germline. In DNA form, the CDR3 reads TGTGCCAGCAGCTTAGAGGGCGGGGGGACCTTCACAGATACGCAGTATTTT. It translates to CASSLEGGGTFTDTQYF.

This clonotype has a handful of counts. The chain recombines TRBV6-1 with TRBJ2-2; D gene unclear. Germline V gene data show CDR1 as MNHNS and CDR2 as SASEGT. The CDR3 sequence is 15 residues long. Deletions cut 6 bases from V and 2 bases from J, with 13 bases between. The DNA of the CDR3 is TGTGCCAGCAGCCGTAACAGCGTAAACACCGGGGAGCTGTTTTTT. As protein: CASSRNSVNTGELFF.

The chain recombines TRBV12-3 or TRBV12-4 with TRBJ1-1; D remains unclear. The CDR3 loop spans 11 amino acids. V dropped 3 bases and J dropped 8 bases, with 7 bases sitting between them. The CDR3 sequence is CASSLSVEAFF. In nucleotides, the CDR3 is TGTGCCAGCAGTTTGAGCGTCGAAGCTTTCTTT.

There are a few counts of this clonotype. The chain carries TRBV6-5 and TRBJ2-1; D perhaps matches TRBD2 (7 bases). The CDR3 consists of 13 residues. CDR1 is MNHEY and CDR2 is SVGAGI in the germline V gene. Trimming took off 0 bases at V and 11 bases at J, with 11 bases between the two ends. The CDR3 coding sequence is TGTGCCAGCAGTTACTCCGGGGGGCCCAAGCAGTTCTTC. It yields the protein CASSYSGGPKQFF.

This clonotype has a count of ten or more. V and J are TRBV24-1 and TRBJ2-3; D is undetermined. V was clipped by 6 bases and J by 6 bases, with 12 bases between them. CDR1 KGHDR and CDR2 SFDVKD come from the germline V gene. The CDR3 is 13 residues long. CDR3 nucleotide sequence: TGTGCCACCAGTAGACCCGTCGCGGATACGCAGTATTTT. It translates to CATSRPVADTQYF.

J is TRBJ2-2 and V is TRBV24-1; TRBD1 matches 8 bases. Germline CDR1 is KGHDR and CDR2 is SFDVKD. V lost 3 bases to trimming and J lost 2 bases; unmatched junction nucleotides: 7. This CDR3 has 17 amino acids. The CDR3 loop is CATSDHGTGINTGELFF. The CDR3 DNA reads TGTGCCACCAGTGATCACGGGACAGGAATTAACACCGGGGAGCTGTTTTTT.

This chain links TRBV19 with TRBJ1-1, with no clear D. This CDR3 contains 15 residues. V was cut by 1 base and J by 1 base, with 10 bases left in between. CDR1 is LNHDA and CDR2 is SQIVND in the germline V gene (reference sequence). CDR3 DNA sequence: TGTGCCAGTAGTATAGCGGCACCCTCGAACACTGAAGCTTTCTTT. Amino acid sequence: CASSIAAPSNTEAFF.

This chain connects TRBV6-5 to TRBJ2-3; TRBD2 matches 9 bases. V lost 0 bases and J lost 1; bases outside the gene matches: 2. The V gene's germline CDR1 is MNHEY and CDR2 SVGAGI. This CDR3 contains 16 residues. CDR3 residues: CASSYSIAGGTDTQYF. CDR3 nucleotides: TGTGCCAGCAGTTACTCGATAGCGGGGGGCACAGATACGCAGTATTTT.

In this sample, this clonotype turned up once. The rearrangement uses TRBV3-1 and TRBJ1-1; D is unresolved. Germline V gives CDR1 LGHDT, CDR2 YNNKEL (reference sequence). The CDR3 contains 13 residues. Trimming removed 4 bases from V and 6 bases from J, with 12 bases in between. The CDR3 is CASSRGREAEAFF. CDR3 coding DNA: TGTGCCAGCAGCCGTGGGCGGGAGGCTGAAGCTTTCTTT.

This clonotype was seen a few times. The V and J genes are TRBV29-1 and TRBJ1-1; possibly TRBD1 for D (6 bases). The CDR3 consists of 12 residues. Trimming shortened V by 3 bases and J by 5 bases, and 10 bases separated the two germline ends. Germline loops: CDR1 SQVTM, CDR2 ANQGSEA. This chain's CDR3 is CSVEGASTEAFF. CDR3 coding DNA: TGCAGCGTTGAGGGGGCAAGTACTGAAGCTTTCTTT.

This clonotype was observed a few times. The chain couples TRBV9 to TRBJ2-1, with a weak D call TRBD1 (6 bases). The CDR3 covers 14 residues. Germline-derived CDR1 and CDR2 are SGDLS and YYNGEE. Trimming shortened V by 3 bases and J by 8 bases, and 15 bases separated the two germline ends. CDR3 bases: TGTGCCAGCAGCGCGGTCCAGGGGTGGGATGAGCAGTTCTTC. Translating it yields CASSAVQGWDEQFF.

This clonotype was counted only a few times. This chain connects TRBV5-5 to TRBJ2-5; D is perhaps TRBD1 (7 bases). CDR1 is SGHKS and CDR2 is YYEKEE in the germline V gene (reference sequence). This CDR3 comprises 14 residues. Trimming pared 3 bases from V and 5 bases from J, leaving 14 bases between. The CDR3 DNA reads as TGTGCCAGCAGCTCGCAGGGGGGTAGGGAGACCCAGTACTTC. It translates to CASSSQGGRETQYF.

Only a few counts were recorded for this clonotype. The chain recombines TRBV27 with TRBJ2-2, with D unclear. The V gene's germline CDR1 is MNHEY and CDR2 SMNVEV (reference sequence). V lost 4 bases and J 5 bases, leaving 11 bases between the germline ends. This CDR3 comprises 14 residues. The CDR3 sequence: CASSSYGFTGELFF. DNA for the CDR3: TGTGCCAGCAGTTCCTATGGGTTTACCGGGGAGCTGTTTTTT.

This clonotype was detected only a few times. J is TRBJ2-5 and V is TRBV7-3, with a weak D call TRBD2 (6 bases). CDR1 is SGHTA, CDR2 FQGTGA, per germline. V was shortened by 5 bases and J by 5 bases, with 12 bases between the two germline ends. The CDR3 is 13 amino acids. In DNA, the CDR3 is TGTGCCAGCAGCCGACTAGTTGAGGAGACCCAGTACTTC. It translates to CASSRLVEETQYF.

The rearrangement uses TRBV7-3 and TRBJ2-3, with D hard to call. Trimming took 1 base from V and 4 from J, leaving 9 bases between them. The CDR3 loop spans 14 amino acids. In germline, CDR1 is SGHTA, CDR2 FQGTGA. CDR3 sequence (DNA): TGTGCCAGCAGCTTAAACCGCGCGGCAGATACGCAGTATTTT. Protein product: CASSLNRAADTQYF.

V usage is TRBV5-5 and J usage is TRBJ2-1, with TRBD1 identical over 9 bases. CDR1 is SGHKS, CDR2 YYEKEE, per germline (reference sequence). The CDR3 extends over 13 amino acids. The junction had 4 bases not matched to a gene; V was cut back by 4 bases and J by 8 bases. CDR3 DNA: TGTGCCAGCAGCCCACAGGGGGCTCATGAGCAGTTCTTC. It encodes CASSPQGAHEQFF.

This clonotype was found a few times. The V and J genes are TRBV4-3 and TRBJ1-2; possibly TRBD1 for D (5 bases). V lost 4 bases and J lost 8, with 11 bases in between. The CDR3 extends over 12 amino acids. CDR1 and CDR2 from the germline V gene are LGHNA and YSLEER. The CDR3, as DNA: TGCGCCAGCAGCCCCCTGCAGGGCGGCTACACCTTC. Translated: CASSPLQGGYTF.

This clonotype was found many times. The rearrangement joins TRBV12-3 or TRBV12-4 to TRBJ1-2; D unclear. V lost 4 bases, J lost 2 bases, and 14 bases lay in between. The CDR3 runs 15 residues. CDR3 loop: CASSSRRGLNYGYTF. CDR3 coding DNA: TGTGCCAGCAGTTCACGCCGGGGTCTGAACTATGGCTACACCTTC.

This clonotype was counted between two and nine times. V is TRBV5-5 and J is TRBJ2-2; D not resolved. CDR1 and CDR2 from the germline V gene are SGHKS and YYEKEE (reference sequence). Trimming removed 4 bases at V and 0 bases at J, with 10 bases between. The CDR3 loop spans 15 amino acids. The CDR3 bases are TGTGCCAGCAGCCTGTACGGCGCGAACACCGGGGAGCTGTTTTTT. It is translated as CASSLYGANTGELFF.

This chain joins TRBV6-5 and TRBJ2-2; 9 bases line up with TRBD1. The CDR3 consists of 17 residues. The trim removed 0 bases at V and 4 bases at J, leaving 6 bases unmatched. The V gene's germline CDR1 is MNHEY and CDR2 SVGAGI. CDR3 sequence: CASSYSNRGHGTGELFF. DNA of the CDR3: TGTGCCAGCAGTTACTCGAACAGGGGGCACGGCACCGGGGAGCTGTTTTTT.

Notes on this clonotype: This may be a read error, as it is one base from a much larger clone. V usage is TRBV12-3 or TRBV12-4 and J usage is TRBJ2-3, with D possibly being TRBD2 (5 bases). The CDR3 sequence is 17 residues long. The CDR3 DNA follows: TGTGCCAGCAGACCAAGGCGGCGGTCACCTAGCACAGATATGCAGTATTTT. Translating it yields CASRPRRRSPSTDMQYF.

This chain uses TRBV20-1 with TRBJ2-3; D not certain. Per germline, CDR1 DFQATT and CDR2 SNEGSKA (reference sequence). The CDR3 extends over 13 amino acids. Trimming took off 3 bases at V and 3 bases at J, with 10 bases between the two ends. The DNA of the CDR3 is TGCAGTGCTAGTTGGACCGGGACAGATACGCAGTATTTT. Translation: CSASWTGTDTQYF.

This clonotype was seen at least ten times. The chain employs TRBV11-2 and TRBJ1-1; D is ambiguous. The CDR3 consists of 15 residues. The ends were cut back, 2 bases at V and 5 bases at J, with 15 bases in the middle. Germline V gene sequence: CDR1 SGHAT, CDR2 FQNNGV. Here the CDR3 reads CASSLMNNRVTEAFF. The CDR3 nucleotides are TGTGCCAGCAGCTTAATGAATAATAGGGTTACTGAAGCTTTCTTT.

This clonotype turned up a few times. V gene TRBV5-5 combines with J gene TRBJ2-3; D perhaps matches TRBD2 (6 bases). Germline CDR1 is SGHKS and CDR2 is YYEKEE (reference sequence). The CDR3 contains 16 residues. V lost 4 bases, J lost 2 bases, and 17 bases lay in between. This CDR3 is CASSRVYSGTTDTQYF. The CDR3 bases are TGTGCCAGCAGCCGAGTGTATAGCGGAACCACAGATACGCAGTATTTT.

The chain recombines TRBV5-1 with TRBJ2-4; unclear D gene. Trimming shortened V by 4 bases and J by 3 bases, and 17 bases separated the two germline ends. Germline CDR1 SGHRS, CDR2 YFSETQ. This CDR3 is 16 amino acids long. The CDR3 loop reads CASSARQTSGKNIQYF. DNA for the CDR3: TGCGCCAGCAGCGCCCGACAAACCTCGGGCAAAAACATTCAGTACTTC.

This clonotype has more than one count but fewer than ten. The V and J genes are TRBV5-5 and TRBJ1-5; D unclear. V was cut by 1 base and J by 1 base, with 12 bases left in between. Germline V gene sequence: CDR1 SGHKS, CDR2 YYEKEE (reference sequence). The CDR3 runs 16 residues. The CDR3 region is CASSLNWDTSNQPQHF. CDR3 DNA sequence: TGTGCCAGCAGCTTGAATTGGGATACCAGCAATCAGCCCCAGCATTTT. The variable domain in full, with the rest retrieved from reference TRBV5-5 and TRBJ1-5, is DAGVTQSPTHLIKTRGQQVTLRCSPISGHKSVSWYQQVLGQGPQFIFQYYEKEERGRGNFPDRFSARQFPNYSSELNVNALLLGDSALYLCASSLNWDTSNQPQHFGDGTRLSIL.